This T cell receptor (beta chain) emerged from a study of T cell responses to AZD1222 COVID-19 vaccine. A note on this clone: What it binds is unknown.

General study findings and limits: With two AZD1222 doses given, Spike-specific TCR breadth and depth both rose. White British ancestry dominated among donors, who included more females, and clonal diversity was possibly underestimated. Repertoire sampling occurred only after the peak T cell response.

Recipients boosted at about 4 weeks or about 12 weeks are pooled. Profiling relied on immunoSEQ multiplex PCR, and the TCRdb table lists in-frame clones only, not all of them. The table includes approximately 150,000 clones, roughly nine tenths detected once. This TCR was sampled from an adult who received the AZD1222 COVID-19 vaccine. Specimen: peripheral blood, collected 28 days after the second AZD1222 dose.

CDR3 amino acids: CASSPLETQGTQYF. The CDR3 DNA reads as TGTGCCAGCTCACCACTAGAGACCCAGGGGACCCAGTACTTC. V is TRBV18 and J is TRBJ2-5, with TRBD1 as a possible D gene (5 bases). The CDR3 totals 14 residues. Germline assignment: CDR1 KGHSH and CDR2 LQKENI. Trimming left V 1 base short and J 7 bases short, with 13 bases between.